This T cell receptor (beta chain) is drawn from a study of blood T cell repertoires in COVID-19. At the level of the study: T cells, B-cell-depleted T cells, or PBMCs supplied cDNA or gDNA.

This clone has more than one count but fewer than ten. Assay: immunoSEQ multiplex PCR; the TCRdb copy retains only in-frame clones and omits some. Of a few hundred thousand clones detected, approximately 90% appear once; the ten largest clones hold around 0.88%. The CDR3 covers 18 residues. The germline CDR1 and CDR2 sequences are SEHNR and FQNEAQ (reference sequence). Unmatched junction bases numbered 13, after V lost 5 bases and J lost 4 bases. The V and J genes are TRBV7-9 and TRBJ2-2; 10 bases line up with TRBD2. This sequence was found in a young man with acute or convalescent COVID-19. Sequencing was carried out using peripheral blood. CDR3 sequence reads: CASSHETGLAYGTGELFF. DNA of the CDR3: TGTGCCAGCAGCCACGAAACGGGACTAGCGTACGGCACCGGGGAGCTGTTTTTT.